This T cell receptor (beta chain) was identified during a study of T cell responses to AZD1222 COVID-19 vaccine. Background on the study: Second-dose intervals of approximately 4 or approximately 12 weeks were pooled.

CDR3 size: 14 residues. Germline-derived CDR1 and CDR2 are SGHVS and FNYEAQ. The V end was cut by 5 bases, the J end by 0 bases, with 8 bases between. Findings and limits, study-wide: Variant regions that are unmutated are reportedly the target of nearly half of spike-specific TCRs. It was only 6 or 7 AZD1222 recipients who were seropositive at baseline. Across spike, vaccine-associated CD4 TCRs were found, dominant at 160-218 and 743-854.

TCRdb's copy holds only in-frame clones and misses some; the assay was immunoSEQ multiplex PCR. The sample has 130,000 to 150,000 clones, 75% to 95% seen once; the top ten hold 1.4%. In regard to this clone: The antigen remains undetermined.

Sequenced here: peripheral blood, sampled on day 0 of AZD1222 vaccination. The chain has TRBV7-6 and TRBJ1-5; D is unclear. The clonotype was recovered from an adult in good health. In DNA, the CDR3 is TGTGCCAGCAGCCGAGATGATAGCAATCAGCCCCAGCATTTT. It encodes CASSRDDSNQPQHF.